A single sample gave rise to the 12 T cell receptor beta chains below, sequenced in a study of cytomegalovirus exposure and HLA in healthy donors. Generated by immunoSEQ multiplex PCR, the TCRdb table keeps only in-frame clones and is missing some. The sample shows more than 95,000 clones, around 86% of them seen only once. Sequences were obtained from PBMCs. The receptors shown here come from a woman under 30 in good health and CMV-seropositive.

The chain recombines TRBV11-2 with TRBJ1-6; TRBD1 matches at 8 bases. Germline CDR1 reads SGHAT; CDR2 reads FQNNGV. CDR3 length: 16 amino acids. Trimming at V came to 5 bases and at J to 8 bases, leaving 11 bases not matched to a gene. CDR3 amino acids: CASSKQGVWMDSPLHF. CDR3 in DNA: TGTGCCAGCAGCAAACAGGGGGTTTGGATGGATTCACCCCTCCACTTT.

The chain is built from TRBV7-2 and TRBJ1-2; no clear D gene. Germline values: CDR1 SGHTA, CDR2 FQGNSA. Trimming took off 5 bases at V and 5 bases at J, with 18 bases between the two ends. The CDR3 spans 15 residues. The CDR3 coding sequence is TGTGCCAGCAGCCCCCTAGCGGAGACTGCTTATGGCTACACCTTC. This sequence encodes CASSPLAETAYGYTF.

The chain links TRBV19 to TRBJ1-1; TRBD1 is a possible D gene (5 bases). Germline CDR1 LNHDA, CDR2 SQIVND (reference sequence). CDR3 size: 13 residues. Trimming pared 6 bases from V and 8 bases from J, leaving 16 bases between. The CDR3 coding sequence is TGTGCCAGTAGGACGGGGGTGCTTCGCGAAGCTTTCTTT. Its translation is CASRTGVLREAFF.

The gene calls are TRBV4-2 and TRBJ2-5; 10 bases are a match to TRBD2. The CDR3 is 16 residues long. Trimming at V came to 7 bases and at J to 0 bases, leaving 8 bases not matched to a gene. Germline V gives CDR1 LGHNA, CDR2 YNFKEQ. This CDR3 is CASNTSGTSDQETQYF. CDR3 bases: TGTGCCAGCAATACTTCCGGGACTAGCGACCAAGAGACCCAGTACTTC.

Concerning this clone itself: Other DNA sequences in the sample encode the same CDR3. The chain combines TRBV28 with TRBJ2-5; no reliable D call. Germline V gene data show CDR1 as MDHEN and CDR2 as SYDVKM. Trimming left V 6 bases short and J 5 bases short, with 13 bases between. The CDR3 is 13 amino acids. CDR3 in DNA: TGTGCCAGCAGCTTGACTGGCCGGGAGACCCAGTACTTC. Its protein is CASSLTGRETQYF.

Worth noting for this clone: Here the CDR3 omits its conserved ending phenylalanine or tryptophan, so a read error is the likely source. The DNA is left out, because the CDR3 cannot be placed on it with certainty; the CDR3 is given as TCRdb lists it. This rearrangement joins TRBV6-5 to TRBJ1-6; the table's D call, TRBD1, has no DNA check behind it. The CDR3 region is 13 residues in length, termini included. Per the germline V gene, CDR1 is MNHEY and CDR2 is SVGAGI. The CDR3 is CASSDLTTGKGAI.

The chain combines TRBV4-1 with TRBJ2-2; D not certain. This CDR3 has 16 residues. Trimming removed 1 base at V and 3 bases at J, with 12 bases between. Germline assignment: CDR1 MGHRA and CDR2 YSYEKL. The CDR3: CASSQVFSSYTGELFF. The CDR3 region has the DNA TGCGCCAGCAGCCAAGTTTTTAGCAGCTACACCGGGGAGCTGTTTTTT.

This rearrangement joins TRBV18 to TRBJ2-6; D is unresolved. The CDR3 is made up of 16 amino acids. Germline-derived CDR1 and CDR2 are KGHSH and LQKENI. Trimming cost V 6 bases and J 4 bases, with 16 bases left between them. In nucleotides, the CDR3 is TGTGCCAGCTCCCCAAAGAGAGGTTACGGGGCCAACGTCCTGACTTTC. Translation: CASSPKRGYGANVLTF. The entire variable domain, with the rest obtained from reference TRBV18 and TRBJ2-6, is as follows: NAGVMQNPRHLVRRRGQEARLRCSPMKGHSHVYWYRQLPEEGLKFMVYLQKENIIDESGMPKERFSAEFPKEGPSILRIQQVVRGDSAAYFCASSPKRGYGANVLTFGAGSRLTVL.

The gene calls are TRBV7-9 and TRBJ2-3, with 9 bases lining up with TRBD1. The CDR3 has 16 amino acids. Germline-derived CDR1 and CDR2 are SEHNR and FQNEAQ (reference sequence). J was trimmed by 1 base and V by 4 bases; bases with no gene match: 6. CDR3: CASSSYRGLGTDTQYF. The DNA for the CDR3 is TGTGCCAGCAGCTCGTACAGGGGGCTTGGCACAGATACGCAGTATTTT.

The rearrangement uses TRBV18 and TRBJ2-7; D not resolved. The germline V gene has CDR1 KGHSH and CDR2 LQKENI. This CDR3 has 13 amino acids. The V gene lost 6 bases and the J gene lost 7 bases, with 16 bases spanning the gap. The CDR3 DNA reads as TGTGCCAGCTCCCACAGCCCTTCCCGGGAGCAGTACTTC. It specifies CASSHSPSREQYF.

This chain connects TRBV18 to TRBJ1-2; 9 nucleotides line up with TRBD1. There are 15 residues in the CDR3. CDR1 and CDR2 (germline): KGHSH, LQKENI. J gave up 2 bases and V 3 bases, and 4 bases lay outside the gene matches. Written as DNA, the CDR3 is TGTGCCAGCTCACCGGGCACAGGGGGCAACTATGGCTACACCTTC. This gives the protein CASSPGTGGNYGYTF.

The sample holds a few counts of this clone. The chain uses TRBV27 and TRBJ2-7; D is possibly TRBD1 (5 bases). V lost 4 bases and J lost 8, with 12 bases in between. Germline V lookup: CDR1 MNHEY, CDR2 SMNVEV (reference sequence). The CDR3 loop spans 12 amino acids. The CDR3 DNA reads TGTGCCAGCAGTTCCACTTGGGGCCAGCAGTACTTC. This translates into CASSSTWGQQYF.